The rows below give T cell receptor beta chains drawn from one sample of a study of cytomegalovirus exposure and HLA in healthy donors. Profiling relied on immunoSEQ multiplex PCR, and the TCRdb table lists in-frame clones only, not all of them. The sample has approximately 180,000 clones; 65% to 80% are singletons. Sequenced input: PBMCs. All receptors come from a woman aged 40 to 55 in good health and CMV-seronegative. Both conserved end residues are part of each CDR3. The order of the fields is V gene, D gene, clone size, J gene, CDR3 length, CDR3 protein, CDR3 DNA. A D gene is named only where the DNA matches it firmly. Clone size appears in some rows only: once, few, many, or a class for an expanded clone.

V: TRBV27
D: NA
size: NA
J: TRBJ2-3
length: 12
CDR3: CASSLRADTQYF
DNA: TGTGCCAGCAGTTTAAGAGCAGATACGCAGTATTTT

V: TRBV9
D: TRBD1
size: NA
J: TRBJ1-6
length: 16
CDR3: CASSGPGTGPNSPLHF
DNA: TGTGCCAGCAGCGGACCCGGGACAGGACCTAATTCACCCCTCCACTTT

V: TRBV5-4
D: TRBD1
size: NA
J: TRBJ2-3
length: 16
CDR3: CASSWLQGVNTDTQYF
DNA: TGTGCCAGCAGCTGGCTACAGGGGGTTAACACAGATACGCAGTATTTT

V: TRBV29-1
D: TRBD1
size: once
J: TRBJ2-7
length: 16
CDR3: CSVEDPTQGAPSEQYF
DNA: TGCAGCGTTGAAGATCCGACACAGGGGGCGCCTTCTGAGCAGTACTTC

V: TRBV11-2
D: NA
size: NA
J: TRBJ1-5
length: 13
CDR3: CASSLDSDQPQHF
DNA: TGTGCCAGCAGCTTAGATTCGGATCAGCCCCAGCATTTT

V: TRBV7-9
D: TRBD2
size: NA
J: TRBJ2-1
length: 15
CDR3: CASSLETSGSGEQFF
DNA: TGTGCCAGCAGCTTGGAAACTAGCGGGAGTGGGGAGCAGTTCTTC

V: TRBV18
D: TRBD2
size: NA
J: TRBJ2-3
length: 16
CDR3: CASSPLAGGPSDTQYF
DNA: TGTGCCAGCTCACCTCTAGCGGGAGGGCCATCAGATACGCAGTATTTT

V: TRBV4-1
D: NA
size: NA
J: TRBJ2-1
length: 15
CDR3: CASSLTSSQLSEQFF
DNA: TGCGCCAGCAGCCTAACTAGTTCTCAGTTGAGTGAGCAGTTCTTC

V: TRBV30
D: TRBD2
size: NA
J: TRBJ2-1
length: 17
CDR3: CAWSAGTSGRHRGGQFF
DNA: TGTGCCTGGAGTGCCGGGACTAGCGGGAGGCACCGGGGGGGGCAGTTCTTC

V: TRBV5-6
D: TRBD2
size: NA
J: TRBJ2-2
length: 13
CDR3: CASSLASGGSLFF
DNA: TGTGCCAGCAGCTTGGCTAGCGGGGGATCTCTGTTTTTT

V: TRBV7-9
D: TRBD1
size: NA
J: TRBJ2-5
length: 14
CDR3: CASSFGQAQETQYF
DNA: TGTGCCAGCAGCTTCGGACAGGCACAAGAGACCCAGTACTTC

V: TRBV5-4
D: TRBD1
size: NA
J: TRBJ1-2
length: 14
CDR3: CASTLGQGGGGYTF
DNA: TGTGCCAGCACCCTGGGACAGGGGGGTGGTGGCTACACCTTC

V: TRBV7-3
D: NA
size: few
J: TRBJ1-2
length: 12
CDR3: CASSSDGYGYTF
DNA: TGTGCCAGCAGCTCTGACGGGTATGGCTACACCTTC

V: TRBV7-8
D: NA
size: NA
J: TRBJ2-1
length: 11
CDR3: CASSPGNEQFF
DNA: TGTGCCAGCAGCCCGGGTAATGAGCAGTTCTTC

V: TRBV28
D: TRBD2
size: NA
J: TRBJ2-3
length: 16
CDR3: CASSLAGGRITDTQYF
DNA: TGTGCCAGCAGTTTAGCGGGCGGGAGAATAACAGATACGCAGTATTTT

V: TRBV2
D: TRBD2
size: NA
J: TRBJ2-3
length: 15
CDR3: CASSGLAGGIDTQYF
DNA: TGTGCCAGCAGCGGACTAGCGGGAGGTATAGATACGCAGTATTTT

V: TRBV7-2
D: NA
size: few
J: TRBJ1-1
length: 14
CDR3: CASSFPHPGTEAFF
DNA: TGTGCCAGCAGCTTCCCTCACCCCGGGACTGAAGCTTTCTTT

V: TRBV7-2
D: NA
size: NA
J: TRBJ1-1
length: 14
CDR3: CASSLDRASPEAFF
DNA: TGTGCCAGCAGCTTAGACAGGGCTTCCCCTGAAGCTTTCTTT

V: TRBV19
D: TRBD1
size: NA
J: TRBJ1-5
length: 16
CDR3: CASSIHGTGFSQPQHF
DNA: TGTGCCAGTAGTATCCACGGGACAGGGTTTAGCCAGCCCCAGCATTTT

V: TRBV23-1
D: NA
size: NA
J: TRBJ2-3
length: 11
CDR3: CARTDTDTQYF
DNA: TGCGCCAGGACAGACACAGATACGCAGTATTTT

V: TRBV18
D: NA
size: NA
J: TRBJ1-3
length: 16
CDR3: CASSPRQASSGNTIYF
DNA: TGTGCCAGCTCACCAAGACAGGCCAGCTCTGGAAACACCATATATTTT

V: TRBV6-1
D: NA
size: NA
J: TRBJ2-3
length: 14
CDR3: CASSLAGSSDTQYF
DNA: TGTGCCAGCAGTCTAGCCGGGAGTTCAGATACGCAGTATTTT